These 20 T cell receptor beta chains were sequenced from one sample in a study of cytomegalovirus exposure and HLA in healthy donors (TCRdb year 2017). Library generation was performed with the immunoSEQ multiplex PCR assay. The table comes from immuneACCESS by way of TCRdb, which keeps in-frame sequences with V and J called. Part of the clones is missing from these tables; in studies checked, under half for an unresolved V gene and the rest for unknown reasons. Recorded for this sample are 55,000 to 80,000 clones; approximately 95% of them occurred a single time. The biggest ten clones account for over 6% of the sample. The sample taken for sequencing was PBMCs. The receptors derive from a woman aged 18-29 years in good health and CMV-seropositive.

Written as DNA, the CDR3 is TGTGCCAGCAGCCAAGACAGGGGCTACGAGCAGTACTTC. Translation gives CASSQDRGYEQYF. This chain joins TRBV27 and TRBJ2-7, with 8 bases aligning to TRBD1. With 6 bases clipped from V and 3 bases from J, the junction kept 4 bases outside the gene matches. CDR1 and CDR2 from the germline V gene are MNHEY and SMNVEV (reference sequence). The CDR3 spans 13 residues.

CDR3 bases: TGTGCCAGCAGAAATACCCACCGGGACAGAGACCTGGGATCCTACAATGAGCAGTTCTTC. Its protein is CASRNTHRDRDLGSYNEQFF. V gene TRBV28 combines with J gene TRBJ2-1, with 7 bases that match TRBD1. J was trimmed by 1 base and V by 6 bases; bases with no gene match: 21. The CDR3 has 20 residues. The germline CDR1 and CDR2 sequences are MDHEN and SYDVKM.

The DNA for the CDR3 is TGTGCCAGCACCAAGGACAGACTCTCTGGGGCCAACGTCCTGACTTTC. Protein: CASTKDRLSGANVLTF. The rearrangement joins TRBV28 to TRBJ2-6; tentatively, D is TRBD1 (6 bases). Germline CDR1 MDHEN, CDR2 SYDVKM. The length of the CDR3 is 16 residues. V was pared by 7 bases and J by 0 bases, with 13 bases between. Based on the CDR3 plus reference TRBV28 and TRBJ2-6, the full variable domain is DVKVTQSSRYLVKRTGEKVFLECVQDMDHENMFWYRQDPGLGLRLIYFSYDVKMKEKGDIPEGYSVSREKKERFSLILESASTNQTSMYLCASTKDRLSGANVLTFGAGSRLTVL.

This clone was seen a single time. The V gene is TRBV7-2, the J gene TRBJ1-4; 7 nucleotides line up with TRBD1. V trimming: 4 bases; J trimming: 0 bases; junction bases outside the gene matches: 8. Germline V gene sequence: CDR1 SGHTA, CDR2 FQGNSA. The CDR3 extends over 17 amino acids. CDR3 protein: CASSSGGTAATNEKLFF. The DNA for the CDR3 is TGTGCCAGCAGCTCCGGCGGGACAGCAGCAACTAATGAAAAACTGTTTTTT.

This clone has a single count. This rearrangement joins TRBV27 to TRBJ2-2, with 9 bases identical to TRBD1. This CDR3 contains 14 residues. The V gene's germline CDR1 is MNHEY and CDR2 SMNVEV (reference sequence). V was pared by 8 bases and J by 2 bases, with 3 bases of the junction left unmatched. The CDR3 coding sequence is TGTGCCAGCGAGGACAGGGGCAACACCGGGGAGCTGTTTTTT. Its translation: CASEDRGNTGELFF.

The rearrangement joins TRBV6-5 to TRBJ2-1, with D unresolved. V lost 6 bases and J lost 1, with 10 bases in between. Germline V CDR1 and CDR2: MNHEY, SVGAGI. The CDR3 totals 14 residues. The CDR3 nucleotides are TGTGCCAGCAGCCGACCCGGGTCCTACAATGAGCAGTTCTTC. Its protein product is CASSRPGSYNEQFF.

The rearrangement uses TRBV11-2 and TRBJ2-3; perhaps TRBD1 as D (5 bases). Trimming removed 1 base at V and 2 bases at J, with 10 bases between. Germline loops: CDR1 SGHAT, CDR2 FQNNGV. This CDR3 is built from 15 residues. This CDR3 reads CASSLGTGNTDTQYF. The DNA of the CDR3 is TGTGCCAGCAGCTTAGGAACAGGTAACACAGATACGCAGTATTTT.

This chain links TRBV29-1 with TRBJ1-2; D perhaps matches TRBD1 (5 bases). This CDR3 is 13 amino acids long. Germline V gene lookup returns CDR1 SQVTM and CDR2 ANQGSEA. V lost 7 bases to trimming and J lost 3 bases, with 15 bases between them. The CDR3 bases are TGCAGCGCCCTCCTGCAGGGCGACTATGGCTACACCTTC. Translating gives CSALLQGDYGYTF.

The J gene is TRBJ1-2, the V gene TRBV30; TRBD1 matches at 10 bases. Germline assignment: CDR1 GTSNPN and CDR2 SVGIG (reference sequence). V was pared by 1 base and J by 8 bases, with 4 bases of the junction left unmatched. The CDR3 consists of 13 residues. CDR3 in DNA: TGTGCCTGGAGTGGACAGGGGGCGGGCGGCTACACCTTC. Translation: CAWSGQGAGGYTF.

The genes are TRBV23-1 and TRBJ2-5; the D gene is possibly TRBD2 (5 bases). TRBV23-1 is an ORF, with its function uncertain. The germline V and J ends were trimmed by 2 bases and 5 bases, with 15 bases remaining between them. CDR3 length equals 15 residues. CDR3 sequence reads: CASSQRPGVGETQYF. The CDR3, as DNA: TGCGCCAGCAGTCAACGACCCGGGGTAGGGGAGACCCAGTACTTC.

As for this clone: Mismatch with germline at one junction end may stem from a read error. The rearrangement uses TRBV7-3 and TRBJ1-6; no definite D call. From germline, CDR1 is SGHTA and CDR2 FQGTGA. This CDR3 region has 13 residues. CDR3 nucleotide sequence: TGTGCCAGCAGCTTAACGGCAGATTCTCCCCTCCACTTT. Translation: CASSLTADSPLHF.

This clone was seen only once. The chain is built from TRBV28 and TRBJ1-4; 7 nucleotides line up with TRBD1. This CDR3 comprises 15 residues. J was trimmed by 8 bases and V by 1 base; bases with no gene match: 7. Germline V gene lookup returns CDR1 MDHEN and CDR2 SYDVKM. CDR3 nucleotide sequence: TGTGCCAGCAGTTTATCCAGGACAGGAATAGAAAAACTGTTTTTT. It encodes CASSLSRTGIEKLFF.

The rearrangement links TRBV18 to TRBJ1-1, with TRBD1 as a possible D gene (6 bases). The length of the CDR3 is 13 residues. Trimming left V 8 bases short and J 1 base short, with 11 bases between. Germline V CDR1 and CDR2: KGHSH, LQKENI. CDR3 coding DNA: TGTGCCAGCAAAGGACAGAAGAACACTGAAGCTTTCTTT. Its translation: CASKGQKNTEAFF.

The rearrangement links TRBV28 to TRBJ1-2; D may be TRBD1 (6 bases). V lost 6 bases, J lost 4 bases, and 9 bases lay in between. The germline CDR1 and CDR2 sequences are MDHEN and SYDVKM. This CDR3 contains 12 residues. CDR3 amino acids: CASRTDSYGYTF. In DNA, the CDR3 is TGTGCCAGCAGAACGGACAGCTATGGCTACACCTTC.

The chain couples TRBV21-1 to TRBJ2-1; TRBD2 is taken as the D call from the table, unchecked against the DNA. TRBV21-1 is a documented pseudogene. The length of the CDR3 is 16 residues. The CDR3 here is CASNHPPRGSYNEQFF. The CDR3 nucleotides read TGTGCCAGCAATCACCCCCCTCGGGGATCCTACAATGAGCAGTTCTTC.

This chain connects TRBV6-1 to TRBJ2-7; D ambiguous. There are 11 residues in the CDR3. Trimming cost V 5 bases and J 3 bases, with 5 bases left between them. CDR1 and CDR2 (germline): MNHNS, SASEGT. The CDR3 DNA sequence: TGTGCCAGCAGTACAGTCTACGAGCAGTACTTC. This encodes CASSTVYEQYF.

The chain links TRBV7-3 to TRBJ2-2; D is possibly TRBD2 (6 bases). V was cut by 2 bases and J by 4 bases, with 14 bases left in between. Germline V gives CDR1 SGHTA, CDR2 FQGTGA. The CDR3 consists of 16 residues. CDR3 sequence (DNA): TGTGCCAGCAGCTTATTTGCGGGGCCCAGCACCGGGGAGCTGTTTTTT. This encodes CASSLFAGPSTGELFF.

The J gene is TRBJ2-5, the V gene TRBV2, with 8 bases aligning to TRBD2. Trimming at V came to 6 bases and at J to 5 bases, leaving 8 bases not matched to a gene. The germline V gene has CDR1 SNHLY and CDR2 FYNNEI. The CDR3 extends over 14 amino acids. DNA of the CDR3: TGTGCCAGCAGGCCCCGGGGGGGGGTTGAGACCCAGTACTTC. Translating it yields CASRPRGGVETQYF.

CDR3 residues: CATRTGPNEKLFF. Here the CDR3 DNA reads TGTGCTACCCGGACAGGGCCTAATGAAAAACTGTTTTTT. The rearrangement links TRBV30 to TRBJ1-4; TRBD1 agrees at 8 bases. This CDR3 comprises 13 residues. Germline CDR1 GTSNPN, CDR2 SVGIG (reference sequence).

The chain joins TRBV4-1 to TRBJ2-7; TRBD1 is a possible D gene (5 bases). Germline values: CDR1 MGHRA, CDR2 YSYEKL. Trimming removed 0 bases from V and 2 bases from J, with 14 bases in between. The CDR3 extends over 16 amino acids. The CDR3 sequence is CASSQEGVGSPYEQYF. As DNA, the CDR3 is TGCGCCAGCAGCCAAGAAGGGGTGGGATCCCCCTACGAGCAGTACTTC.